One sample yielded the 10 T cell receptor beta chains listed below, sequenced in a study of T cells after somatic rescue of genetic block (dated by TCRdb to about 2020). Receptors were amplified or captured by the immunoSEQ multiplex PCR assay. TCRdb retrieved this table from immuneACCESS and kept in-frame rearrangements only. Not all clones are present; in checked studies, unresolved V genes account for under half, and no reason is known for the remainder. The sample data list 68,000 or so clones, and less than 95% of these were observed just once. 2.9% of the sample is taken by the ten largest. Sequencing input: peripheral blood mononuclear cells (PBMCs). These receptors were collected from a man aged 40-49 years.

The chain is built from TRBV6-5 and TRBJ2-7; 7 bases are shared with TRBD1. From germline, CDR1 is MNHEY and CDR2 SVGAGI. After removal of 4 bases from V and 5 bases from J, the junction contained 5 bases not matched to a gene. This CDR3 has 13 amino acids. CDR3 DNA: TGTGCCAGCAGTTTCCACAGGGGCCACGAGCAGTACTTC. Residues: CASSFHRGHEQYF.

V is TRBV29-1 and J is TRBJ1-3; D is ambiguous. The CDR3 loop spans 12 amino acids. Germline V CDR1 and CDR2: SQVTM, ANQGSEA. The V end lost 4 bases, the J end lost 4 bases, and 8 bases lay between the germline ends. CDR3 in DNA: TGCAGCGTTGCTTCGTCCGGAAACACCATATATTTT. This encodes CSVASSGNTIYF.

The J gene is TRBJ2-7, the V gene TRBV11-2; tentatively, D is TRBD1 (6 bases). Germline lookup yields CDR1 SGHAT and CDR2 FQNNGV. The CDR3 is 14 residues long. Trimming shortened V by 4 bases and J by 4 bases, and 14 bases separated the two germline ends. CDR3 nucleotides: TGTGCCAGCAGCTCCATCAGGGGAAGTTACGAGCAGTACTTC. Translating it yields CASSSIRGSYEQYF.

The rearrangement uses TRBV5-1 and TRBJ1-2, with D possibly matching TRBD1 (5 bases). This CDR3 comprises 15 residues. The V gene's germline CDR1 is SGHRS and CDR2 YFSETQ. V was trimmed by 0 bases and J by 1 base, leaving 10 bases between them. CDR3 sequence: CASSLGAGINYGYTF. The CDR3 nucleotides are TGCGCCAGCAGCTTGGGTGCAGGGATTAACTATGGCTACACCTTC.

This sequence joins TRBV2 and TRBJ1-6; the D is unclear. V lost 10 bases to trimming and J lost 2 bases, with 18 bases between them. CDR1 and CDR2 (germline): SNHLY, FYNNEI. This CDR3 contains 16 residues. CDR3 DNA: TGTGCCACCAACTGGGCAGGATCAACCTATAATTCACCCCTCCACTTT. It codes for CATNWAGSTYNSPLHF.

V and J are TRBV5-6 and TRBJ2-7; D might be TRBD1 (6 bases). The CDR3 loop spans 15 amino acids. V was shortened by 0 bases and J by 2 bases, with 12 bases between the two germline ends. Germline V gives CDR1 SGHDT, CDR2 YYEEEE. CDR3 nucleotides: TGTGCCAGCAGCTTGGATGGGGGCGGCCCCTACGAGCAGTACTTC. As protein: CASSLDGGGPYEQYF.

The J gene is TRBJ2-5, the V gene TRBV9; the match to TRBD2 covers 8 bases. V shed 4 bases and J 4 bases; nucleotides not matched to a gene: 9. In germline, CDR1 is SGDLS, CDR2 YYNGEE. The CDR3 covers 15 residues. This chain's CDR3 is CASSSIGLAGETQYF. In DNA form, the CDR3 reads TGTGCCAGCAGCTCCATAGGGCTAGCGGGAGAGACCCAGTACTTC.

The chain combines TRBV10-2 with TRBJ2-5, with D unclear. The CDR3 covers 12 residues. Per germline, CDR1 WSHSY and CDR2 SAAADI. V was clipped by 6 bases and J by 5 bases, with 10 bases between them. The CDR3 loop reads CASSGGRETQYF. The CDR3 nucleotides read TGCGCCAGCAGCGGTGGTAGGGAGACCCAGTACTTC.

CDR3 region: CASSIRTVNTGELFF. The CDR3, as DNA: TGTGCCAGTAGTATAAGGACAGTAAACACCGGGGAGCTGTTTTTT. The genes are TRBV19 and TRBJ2-2, with D perhaps matching TRBD1 (6 bases). Trimming removed 2 bases at V and 2 bases at J, with 9 bases between. The germline V gene has CDR1 LNHDA and CDR2 SQIVND (reference sequence). The CDR3 is 15 residues long.

Here the CDR3 DNA reads TGTGCCAGTAGGGGCCGGGGTGGTGGAAACACCATATATTTT. It is translated as CASRGRGGGNTIYF. The rearrangement links TRBV19 to TRBJ1-3, with D hard to call. The CDR3 is 14 amino acids. Trimming left V 6 bases short and J 3 bases short, with 12 bases between. Germline-derived CDR1 and CDR2 are LNHDA and SQIVND (reference sequence).